In its sample, the clone carrying this TCR beta chain was seen many times. What it recognizes is unknown. Via MiXCR, TCRdb re-called the RT-PCR reads, giving one row per CDR3 protein. The table shows around 710,000 distinct CDR3 sequences, with about 15% occurring only once. The data were taken from a study of response to subunit inactivated influenza vaccine. General observations from the study: The authors suggested that few new T cells are recruited per seasonal influenza vaccination.

V was pared by 7 bases and J by 12 bases, with 16 bases between. CDR3 length: 12 amino acids. The material sequenced was PBMCs from blood, taken roughly 15 days before vaccination. This receptor was identified in a middle-aged man who received an inactivated influenza vaccine. The chain carries TRBV12-3 or TRBV12-4 and TRBJ2-1, with D possibly called TRBD1 or TRBD2 (6 bases each). CDR3 loop: CASTGEGGGQFF. The CDR3 coding sequence is TGTGCCAGCACGGGAGAGGGGGGAGGGCAGTTCTTC.